This TCR beta chain was retrieved from a study of graft-versus-host responses after intestinal transplantation. Repertoires were generated with immunoSEQ multiplex PCR, while TCRdb's copy carries only in-frame clones and drops some. The sample consists of around 89,000 clones, 85% to 95% of them appearing once. CDR3 length: 15 residues. The germline CDR1 and CDR2 sequences are LGHNA and YSLEER. After removal of 2 bases from V and 4 bases from J, the junction contained 7 bases not matched to a gene. Points on this clone: Its specificity is not known.

The sequenced sample was unstimulated CD8+ T cells sorted from spleen or lymph node cells, obtained before transplant. This clonotype originated in a human donor who was the organ donor for an intestinal transplant. The V gene is TRBV4-3, the J gene TRBJ2-5; 7 bases agree with TRBD1. The CDR3 coding sequence is TGCGCCAGCAGCCAATCAACAGGGGTGGGAGAGACCCAGTACTTC. This translates into CASSQSTGVGETQYF.